Each of the 14 T cell receptor beta chains below was sequenced from the same sample in a study of T cell changes during pregnancy in multiple sclerosis. TCRdb keeps only in-frame clones here, not all; method: immunoSEQ multiplex PCR. Of 65,000 to 80,000 clones listed, about 93% were seen once; the top ten hold approximately 0.99%. The sample in question was peripheral blood, obtained in the first trimester of pregnancy. The receptors shown here come from a female donor with multiple sclerosis, enrolled in a pregnancy study.

This sequence joins TRBV30 and TRBJ2-2, with 11 bases aligning to TRBD2. J gave up 4 bases and V 8 bases, and 9 bases lay outside the gene matches. Germline CDR1 and CDR2: GTSNPN and SVGIG (reference sequence). This CDR3 is built from 15 residues. The CDR3 bases are TGTGCCGGTAGCGGGAGGGCCGGGATCACCGGGGAGCTGTTTTTT. Protein product: CAGSGRAGITGELFF.

This chain connects TRBV5-1 to TRBJ2-5, with 8 bases identical to TRBD2. This CDR3 has 15 amino acids. J was trimmed by 2 bases and V by 6 bases; bases with no gene match: 9. Germline-derived CDR1 and CDR2 are SGHRS and YFSETQ. The CDR3 region has the DNA TGCGCCAGCACGGGGGGGAGCACGGGGCAAGAGACCCAGTACTTC. Its protein product is CASTGGSTGQETQYF.

The V and J genes are TRBV19 and TRBJ2-5; D is uncertain. V dropped 5 bases and J dropped 4 bases, with 5 bases sitting between them. CDR3 length: 11 amino acids. Germline V gives CDR1 LNHDA, CDR2 SQIVND (reference sequence). CDR3 amino acids: CASSLGETQYF. CDR3 nucleotide sequence: TGTGCCAGTAGTCTCGGAGAGACCCAGTACTTC.

The J gene is TRBJ2-2, the V gene TRBV9; TRBD1 agrees at 8 bases. V trimming: 2 bases; J trimming: 3 bases; junction bases outside the gene matches: 9. Germline V gene lookup returns CDR1 SGDLS and CDR2 YYNGEE. CDR3 size: 17 residues. CDR3 region: CASSVSTGELYTGELFF. The DNA for the CDR3 is TGTGCCAGCAGCGTCTCGACAGGGGAATTATACACCGGGGAGCTGTTTTTT.

J is TRBJ2-5 and V is TRBV19; the match to TRBD1 covers 11 bases. V lost 6 bases to trimming and J lost 5 bases; unmatched junction nucleotides: 8. The CDR3 runs 15 residues. The germline CDR1 and CDR2 sequences are LNHDA and SQIVND (reference sequence). The CDR3 is CASRPGQGARETQYF. Here the CDR3 DNA reads TGTGCCAGTAGACCCGGACAGGGGGCCCGGGAGACCCAGTACTTC.

The chain carries TRBV28 and TRBJ2-5, with a weak D call TRBD2 (6 bases). CDR1 is MDHEN, CDR2 SYDVKM, per germline. V lost 2 bases and J lost 2, with 6 bases in between. This CDR3 comprises 13 residues. The DNA for the CDR3 is TGTGCCAGCAGTTTAGGGGGGCAAGAGACCCAGTACTTC. It specifies CASSLGGQETQYF.

The chain uses TRBV5-1 and TRBJ2-1, with 7 bases identical to TRBD2. V shed 4 bases and J 1 base; nucleotides not matched to a gene: 8. The germline V gene has CDR1 SGHRS and CDR2 YFSETQ. The CDR3 extends over 16 amino acids. CDR3 DNA sequence: TGCGCCAGCAGCGCCGGAGCGGGAAAGTCCTACAATGAGCAGTTCTTC. It specifies CASSAGAGKSYNEQFF.

The chain is built from TRBV7-9 and TRBJ1-4; D is unresolved. V lost 1 base and J 4 bases, leaving 7 bases between the germline ends. The CDR3 has 14 residues. Germline assignment: CDR1 SEHNR and CDR2 FQNEAQ (reference sequence). The DNA for the CDR3 is TGTGCCAGCAGCTTAGGGAGGCTTAATGAAAAACTGTTTTTT. Encoded protein: CASSLGRLNEKLFF.

J is TRBJ2-1 and V is TRBV19; 10 bases align to TRBD2. This CDR3 comprises 13 residues. Germline V gene sequence: CDR1 LNHDA, CDR2 SQIVND (reference sequence). Trimming at V came to 6 bases and at J to 10 bases, leaving 6 bases not matched to a gene. DNA of the CDR3: TGTGCCAGTAGAAGCGGGAGGGGCGGGGAGCAGTTCTTC. Translated, it gives CASRSGRGGEQFF. Based on the CDR3 plus reference TRBV19 and TRBJ2-1, the full variable domain is DGGITQSPKYLFRKEGQNVTLSCEQNLNHDAMYWYRQDPGQGLRLIYYSQIVNDFQKGDIAEGYSVSREKKESFPLTVTSAQKNPTAFYLCASRSGRGGEQFFGPGTRLTVL.

The chain has TRBV5-4 and TRBJ2-7, with 7 nucleotides matching TRBD2. This CDR3 has 15 amino acids. Looked up from germline, CDR1 is SGHNT and CDR2 is YYREEE (reference sequence). With 1 base clipped from V and 3 bases from J, the junction kept 7 bases outside the gene matches. CDR3 amino acids: CASSLLRGGRYEQYF. CDR3 in DNA: TGTGCCAGCAGCTTGTTGCGCGGGGGTCGCTACGAGCAGTACTTC. Based on the CDR3 plus reference TRBV5-4 and TRBJ2-7, the full variable domain is ETGVTQSPTHLIKTRGQQVTLRCSSQSGHNTVSWYQQALGQGPQFIFQYYREEENGRGNFPPRFSGLQFPNYSSELNVNALELDDSALYLCASSLLRGGRYEQYFGPGTRLTVT.

A single count supports this clone. The CDR3 DNA sequence: TGTGCCAGCAGCAGGACAGGCCTTGGGGAGTACTTC. This codes for CASSRTGLGEYF. This chain connects TRBV5-6 to TRBJ2-7, with TRBD1 matching 7 bases. The V segment lost 4 bases and the J segment 11 bases; nucleotides outside the gene matches: 9. CDR1 and CDR2 from the germline V gene are SGHDT and YYEEEE. CDR3 size: 12 residues.

The chain couples TRBV28 to TRBJ1-2, with D uncertain. The germline gives CDR1 MDHEN, CDR2 SYDVKM. The CDR3 contains 15 residues. Trimming removed 2 bases at V and 2 bases at J, with 12 bases between. This CDR3 is CASSLKPARNYGYTF. CDR3 DNA sequence: TGTGCCAGCAGTTTAAAACCAGCTAGAAACTATGGCTACACCTTC.

V and J are TRBV19 and TRBJ1-1; 8 bases match TRBD1. With 8 bases clipped from V and 0 bases from J, the junction kept 11 bases outside the gene matches. The CDR3 is made up of 16 amino acids. Germline CDR1 and CDR2: LNHDA and SQIVND (reference sequence). CDR3 sequence: CASRGQEGRMNTEAFF. DNA of the CDR3: TGTGCCAGTCGGGGACAGGAGGGGAGGATGAACACTGAAGCTTTCTTT.

This chain uses TRBV18 with TRBJ2-5, with TRBD2 matching over 9 bases. CDR3 length equals 14 residues. V shed 6 bases and J 5 bases; nucleotides not matched to a gene: 7. Germline-derived CDR1 and CDR2 are KGHSH and LQKENI. The CDR3 DNA follows: TGTGCCAGCTCGAGGCGGGAGGGCCGTGAGACCCAGTACTTC. Residues: CASSRREGRETQYF.